This record looks at one TCR beta chain sequence and its context. The antigen remains unidentified. The data are from a study of lymphopenia after photon versus proton radiotherapy. Findings of the study overall: Post-nadir diversity loss with photons came from oligoclonal expansion, particularly CD8+ Temra cells. Proton therapy kept repertoires fairly stable, unlike photons, which gained effector/memory cells.

The CDR3 sequence is 15 residues long. Germline CDR1 is ENHRY and CDR2 is SYGVKD. The V and J ends lost 6 bases and 6 bases respectively, with 20 bases between them. TCRdb's copy holds only in-frame clones and misses some; the assay was immunoSEQ multiplex PCR. The sample contains about 30,000 clones, roughly 89% of which appear only once. V is TRBV10-3 and J is TRBJ2-5, with a tentative D call TRBD2 (6 bases). The clonotype comes from an older woman with cholangiocarcinoma. Some clones in this sample may be carry-over from other donors' samples. The sample consisted of peripheral blood, taken from a patient treated with proton-based radiotherapy. CDR3 coding DNA: TGTGCCATCAGAGCTCCGGGACTCCAAGAGCAGACCCAGTACTTC. The encoded protein is CAIRAPGLQEQTQYF.